There are a few counts of the clone carrying this T cell receptor (beta chain). Antigen unknown. The data were taken from a study of T-cell memory formation after mild COVID-19. Whole-study findings and limits: For contracting clones, CD4+ ones sat mainly in CM and EM, CD8+ in EMRA.

This CDR3 is built from 12 residues. Germline assignment: CDR1 DFQATT and CDR2 SNEGSKA (reference sequence). V lost 2 bases, J lost 6 bases, and 8 bases lay in between. MiXCR, applied by TCRdb to the 5' RACE reads, yields one record per CDR3 protein. The sample has hundreds of thousands of distinct CDR3 sequences, approximately 15% seen once; the top ten hold under 25%. Sequenced material: PBMCs or a T cell subset sorted from them (not recorded which). J is TRBJ1-5 and V is TRBV20-1; no clear D. The clonotype originates from a man aged 18 to 35 who had mild COVID-19 (a few samples of this study predate the infection). Cell type and time point are not known. The CDR3 coding sequence is TGCAGTGCTAGACGGTGGCTTCAGCCCCAGCATTTT. Translated: CSARRWLQPQHF.